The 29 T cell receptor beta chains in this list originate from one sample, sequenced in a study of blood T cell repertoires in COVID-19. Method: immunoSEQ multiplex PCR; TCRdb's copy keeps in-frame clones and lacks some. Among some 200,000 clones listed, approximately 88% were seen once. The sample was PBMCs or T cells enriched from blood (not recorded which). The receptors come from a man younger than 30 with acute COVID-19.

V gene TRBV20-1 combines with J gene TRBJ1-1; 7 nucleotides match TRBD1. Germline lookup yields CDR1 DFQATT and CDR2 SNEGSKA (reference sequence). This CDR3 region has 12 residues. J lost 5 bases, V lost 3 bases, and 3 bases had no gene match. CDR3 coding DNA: TGCAGTGCTAGTACAGGGGAAACTGAAGCTTTCTTT. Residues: CSASTGETEAFF.

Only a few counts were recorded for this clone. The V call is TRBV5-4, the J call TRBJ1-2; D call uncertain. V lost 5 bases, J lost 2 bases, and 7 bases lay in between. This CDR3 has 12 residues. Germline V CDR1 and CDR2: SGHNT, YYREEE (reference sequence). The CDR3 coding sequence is TGTGCCAGCAGACTAGGGAACTATGGCTACACCTTC. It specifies CASRLGNYGYTF.

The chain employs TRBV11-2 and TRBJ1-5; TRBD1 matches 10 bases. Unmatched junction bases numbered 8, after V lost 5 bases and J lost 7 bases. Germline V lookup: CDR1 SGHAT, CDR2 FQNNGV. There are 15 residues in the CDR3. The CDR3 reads CASSPTGQGEQPQHF. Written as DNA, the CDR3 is TGTGCCAGCAGCCCCACCGGACAGGGGGAGCAGCCCCAGCATTTT.

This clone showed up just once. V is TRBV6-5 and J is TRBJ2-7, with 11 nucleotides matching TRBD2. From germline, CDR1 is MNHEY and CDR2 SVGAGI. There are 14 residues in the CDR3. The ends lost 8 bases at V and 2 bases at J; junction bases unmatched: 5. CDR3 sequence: CASSGTSGTYEQYF. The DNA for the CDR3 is TGTGCCAGCTCCGGGACTAGCGGAACCTACGAGCAGTACTTC.

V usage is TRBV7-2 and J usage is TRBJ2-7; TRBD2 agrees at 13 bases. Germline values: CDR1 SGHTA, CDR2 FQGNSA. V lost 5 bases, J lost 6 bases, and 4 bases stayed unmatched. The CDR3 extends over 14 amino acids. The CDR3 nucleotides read TGTGCCAGCAGCGTGGGGACTAGCGGGACCGAGCAGTACTTC. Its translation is CASSVGTSGTEQYF. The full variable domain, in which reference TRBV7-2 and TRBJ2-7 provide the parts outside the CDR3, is GAGVSQSPSNKVTEKGKDVELRCDPISGHTALYWYRQSLGQGLEFLIYFQGNSAPDKSGLPSDRFSAERTGGSVSTLTIQRTQQEDSAVYLCASSVGTSGTEQYFGPGTRLTVT.

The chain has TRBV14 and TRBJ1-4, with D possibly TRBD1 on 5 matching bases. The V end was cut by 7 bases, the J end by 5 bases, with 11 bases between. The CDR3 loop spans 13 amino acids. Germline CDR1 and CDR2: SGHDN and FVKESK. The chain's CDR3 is CASKRQKNEKLFF. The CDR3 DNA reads TGTGCCAGCAAAAGACAGAAGAATGAAAAACTGTTTTTT.

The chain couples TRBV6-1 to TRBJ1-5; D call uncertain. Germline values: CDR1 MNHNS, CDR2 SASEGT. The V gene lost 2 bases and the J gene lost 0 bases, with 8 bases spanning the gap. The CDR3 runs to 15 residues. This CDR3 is CASSESGFSNQPQHF. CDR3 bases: TGTGCCAGCAGTGAATCCGGGTTTAGCAATCAGCCCCAGCATTTT.

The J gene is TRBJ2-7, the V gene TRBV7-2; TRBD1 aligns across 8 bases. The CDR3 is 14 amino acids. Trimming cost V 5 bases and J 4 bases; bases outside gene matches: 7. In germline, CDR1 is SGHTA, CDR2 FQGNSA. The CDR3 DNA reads TGTGCCAGCAGCCCGGGGGACAGGTGGTACGAGCAGTACTTC. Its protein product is CASSPGDRWYEQYF. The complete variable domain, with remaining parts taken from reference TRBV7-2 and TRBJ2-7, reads GAGVSQSPSNKVTEKGKDVELRCDPISGHTALYWYRQSLGQGLEFLIYFQGNSAPDKSGLPSDRFSAERTGGSVSTLTIQRTQQEDSAVYLCASSPGDRWYEQYFGPGTRLTVT.

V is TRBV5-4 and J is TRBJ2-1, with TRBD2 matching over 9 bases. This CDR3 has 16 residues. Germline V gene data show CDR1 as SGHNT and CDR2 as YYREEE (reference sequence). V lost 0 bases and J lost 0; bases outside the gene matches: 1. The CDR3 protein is CASSLEAGGSYNEQFF. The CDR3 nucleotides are TGTGCCAGCAGCTTGGAAGCGGGAGGCTCCTACAATGAGCAGTTCTTC.

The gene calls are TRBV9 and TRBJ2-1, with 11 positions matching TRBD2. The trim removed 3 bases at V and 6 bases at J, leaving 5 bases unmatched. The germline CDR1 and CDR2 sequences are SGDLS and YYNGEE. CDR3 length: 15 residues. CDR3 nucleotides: TGTGCCAGCAGCGGAGGACTAGCGGGTTCCAATGAGCAGTTCTTC. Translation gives CASSGGLAGSNEQFF.

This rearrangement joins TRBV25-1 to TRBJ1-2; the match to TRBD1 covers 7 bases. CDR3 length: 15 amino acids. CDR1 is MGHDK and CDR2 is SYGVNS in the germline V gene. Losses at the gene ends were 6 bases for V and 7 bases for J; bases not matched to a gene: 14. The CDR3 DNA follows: TGTGCCAGCAGCCAACAGGGGTCCAGTATGCCTGGCTACACCTTC. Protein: CASSQQGSSMPGYTF.

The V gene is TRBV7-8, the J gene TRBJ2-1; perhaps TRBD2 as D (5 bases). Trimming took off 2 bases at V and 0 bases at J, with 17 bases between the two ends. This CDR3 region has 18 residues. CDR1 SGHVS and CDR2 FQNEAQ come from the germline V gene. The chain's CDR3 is CASSLTPRGPISYNEQFF. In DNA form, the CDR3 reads TGTGCCAGCAGCTTAACCCCAAGAGGGCCTATCTCCTACAATGAGCAGTTCTTC.

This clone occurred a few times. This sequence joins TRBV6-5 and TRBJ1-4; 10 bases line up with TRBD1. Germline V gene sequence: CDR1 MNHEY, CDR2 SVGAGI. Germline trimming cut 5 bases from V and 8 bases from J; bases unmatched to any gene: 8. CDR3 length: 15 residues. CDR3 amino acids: CASSKTGGVGEKLFF. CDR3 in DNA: TGTGCCAGCAGTAAGACAGGGGGCGTGGGGGAAAAACTGTTTTTT.

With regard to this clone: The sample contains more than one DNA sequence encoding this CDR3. CDR3 nucleotides: TGTGCCAGCAGTTACGGACAGGGGGGTTCCTACGAGCAGTACTTC. This translates into CASSYGQGGSYEQYF. V and J are TRBV6-5 and TRBJ2-7, with 10 bases fitting TRBD1. This CDR3 contains 15 residues. With V trimmed by 2 bases and J by 1 base, 2 bases remained unmatched. Germline assignment: CDR1 MNHEY and CDR2 SVGAGI.

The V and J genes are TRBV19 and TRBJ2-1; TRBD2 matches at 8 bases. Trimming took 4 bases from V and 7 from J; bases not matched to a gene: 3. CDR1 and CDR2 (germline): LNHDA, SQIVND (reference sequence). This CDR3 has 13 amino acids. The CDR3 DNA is TGTGCCAGTAGTACGGGACTAGGGAATGAGCAGTTCTTC. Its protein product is CASSTGLGNEQFF.

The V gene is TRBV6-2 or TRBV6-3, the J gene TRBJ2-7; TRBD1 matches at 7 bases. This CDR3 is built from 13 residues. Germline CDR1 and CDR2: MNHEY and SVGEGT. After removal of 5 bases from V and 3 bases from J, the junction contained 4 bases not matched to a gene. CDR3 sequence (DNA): TGTGCCAGCAGTGCAGACAGGGACTACGAGCAGTACTTC. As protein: CASSADRDYEQYF.

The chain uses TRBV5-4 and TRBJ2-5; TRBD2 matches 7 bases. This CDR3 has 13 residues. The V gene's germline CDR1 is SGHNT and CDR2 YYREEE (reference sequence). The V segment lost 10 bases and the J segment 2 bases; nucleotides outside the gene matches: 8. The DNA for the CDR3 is TGTGCCGAAACTAGCGCTGATCAAGAGACCCAGTACTTC. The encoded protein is CAETSADQETQYF.

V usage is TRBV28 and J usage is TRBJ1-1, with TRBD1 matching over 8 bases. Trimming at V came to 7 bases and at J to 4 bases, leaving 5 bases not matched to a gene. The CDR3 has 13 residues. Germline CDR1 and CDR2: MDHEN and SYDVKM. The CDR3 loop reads CASNQGAATEAFF. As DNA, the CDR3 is TGTGCCAGCAACCAGGGGGCGGCCACTGAAGCTTTCTTT.

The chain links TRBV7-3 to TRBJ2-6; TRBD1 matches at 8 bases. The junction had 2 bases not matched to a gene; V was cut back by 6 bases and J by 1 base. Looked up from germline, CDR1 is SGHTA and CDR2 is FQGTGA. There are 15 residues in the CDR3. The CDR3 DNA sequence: TGTGCCAGCAGAACAGGGGGTTCTGGGGCCAACGTCCTGACTTTC. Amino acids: CASRTGGSGANVLTF.

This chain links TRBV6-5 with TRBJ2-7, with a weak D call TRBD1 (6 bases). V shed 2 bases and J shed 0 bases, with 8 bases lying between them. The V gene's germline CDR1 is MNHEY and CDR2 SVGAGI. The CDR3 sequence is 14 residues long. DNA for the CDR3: TGTGCCAGCAGTTACACAGGGCCCTCCTACGAGCAGTACTTC. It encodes CASSYTGPSYEQYF.

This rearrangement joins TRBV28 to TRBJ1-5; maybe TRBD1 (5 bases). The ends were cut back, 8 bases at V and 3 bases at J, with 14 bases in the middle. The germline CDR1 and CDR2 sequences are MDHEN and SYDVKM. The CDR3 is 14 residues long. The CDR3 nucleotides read TGTGCCAGCTCGAACGGGGGTCCCAATCAGCCCCAGCATTTT. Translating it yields CASSNGGPNQPQHF. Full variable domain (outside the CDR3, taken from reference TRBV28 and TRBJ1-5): DVKVTQSSRYLVKRTGEKVFLECVQDMDHENMFWYRQDPGLGLRLIYFSYDVKMKEKGDIPEGYSVSREKKERFSLILESASTNQTSMYLCASSNGGPNQPQHFGDGTRLSIL.

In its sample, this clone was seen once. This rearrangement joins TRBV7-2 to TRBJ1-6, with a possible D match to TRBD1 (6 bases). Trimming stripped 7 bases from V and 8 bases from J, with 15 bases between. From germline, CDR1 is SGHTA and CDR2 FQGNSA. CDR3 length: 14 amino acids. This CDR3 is CASTEQGTHSPLHF. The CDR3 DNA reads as TGTGCCAGCACCGAACAGGGAACCCATTCACCCCTCCACTTT.

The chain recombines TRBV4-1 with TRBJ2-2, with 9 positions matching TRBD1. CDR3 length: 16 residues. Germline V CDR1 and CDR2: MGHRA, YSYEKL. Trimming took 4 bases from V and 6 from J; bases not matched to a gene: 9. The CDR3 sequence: CASSRSPGQGSGELFF. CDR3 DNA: TGCGCCAGCAGCCGATCCCCGGGACAGGGATCCGGGGAGCTGTTTTTT.

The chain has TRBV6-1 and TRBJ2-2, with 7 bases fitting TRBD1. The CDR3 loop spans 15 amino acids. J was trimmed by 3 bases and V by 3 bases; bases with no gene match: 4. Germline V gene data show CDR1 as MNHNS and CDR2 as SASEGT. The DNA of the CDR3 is TGTGCCAGCAGTGATGGACAGGATTACACCGGGGAGCTGTTTTTT. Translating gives CASSDGQDYTGELFF.

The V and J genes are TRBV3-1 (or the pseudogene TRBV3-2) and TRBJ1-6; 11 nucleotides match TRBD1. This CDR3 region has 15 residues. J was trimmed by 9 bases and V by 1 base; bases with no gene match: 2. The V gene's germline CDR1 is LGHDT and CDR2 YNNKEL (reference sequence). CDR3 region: CASSQGDRGFSPLHF. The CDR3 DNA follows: TGTGCCAGCAGCCAAGGGGACAGGGGGTTTTCACCCCTCCACTTT.

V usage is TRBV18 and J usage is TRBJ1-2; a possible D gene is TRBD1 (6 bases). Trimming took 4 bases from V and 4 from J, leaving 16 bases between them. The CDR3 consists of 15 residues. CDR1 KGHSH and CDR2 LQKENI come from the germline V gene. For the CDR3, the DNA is TGTGCCAGCTCACTTGAGGACAGCCGCTCCTATGGCTACACCTTC. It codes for CASSLEDSRSYGYTF.

The CDR3 region is CASNGESGRDYEQYF. In nucleotides, the CDR3 is TGTGCCAGCAATGGGGAGAGCGGGAGAGACTACGAGCAGTACTTC. V usage is TRBV25-1 and J usage is TRBJ2-7; 8 nucleotides match TRBD2. There are 15 residues in the CDR3. The V and J ends lost 7 bases and 3 bases, in that order; junction bases with no gene match: 11. Germline CDR1 is MGHDK and CDR2 is SYGVNS.

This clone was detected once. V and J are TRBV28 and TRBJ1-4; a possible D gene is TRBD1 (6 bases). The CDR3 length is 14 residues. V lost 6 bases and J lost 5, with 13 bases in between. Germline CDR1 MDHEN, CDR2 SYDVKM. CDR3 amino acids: CASRSGQTNEKLFF. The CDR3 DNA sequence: TGTGCCAGCAGGTCCGGACAGACAAATGAAAAACTGTTTTTT.

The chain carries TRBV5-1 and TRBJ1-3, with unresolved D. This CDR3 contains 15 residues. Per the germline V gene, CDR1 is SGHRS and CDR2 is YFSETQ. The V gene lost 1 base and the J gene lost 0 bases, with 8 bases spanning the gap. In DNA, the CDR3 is TGCGCCAGCAGCTTGAAGGCGGGCTCTGGAAACACCATATATTTT. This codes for CASSLKAGSGNTIYF.